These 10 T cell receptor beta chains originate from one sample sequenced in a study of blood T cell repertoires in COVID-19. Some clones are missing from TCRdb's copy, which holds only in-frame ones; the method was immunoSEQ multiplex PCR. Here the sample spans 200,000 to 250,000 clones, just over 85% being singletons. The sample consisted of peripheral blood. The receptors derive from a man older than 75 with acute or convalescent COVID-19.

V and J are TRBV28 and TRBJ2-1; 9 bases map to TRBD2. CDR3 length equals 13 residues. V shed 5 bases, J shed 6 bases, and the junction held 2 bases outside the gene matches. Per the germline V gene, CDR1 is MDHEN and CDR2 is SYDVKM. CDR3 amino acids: CASSPSGTNEQFF. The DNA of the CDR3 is TGTGCCAGCAGTCCTAGCGGGACCAATGAGCAGTTCTTC.

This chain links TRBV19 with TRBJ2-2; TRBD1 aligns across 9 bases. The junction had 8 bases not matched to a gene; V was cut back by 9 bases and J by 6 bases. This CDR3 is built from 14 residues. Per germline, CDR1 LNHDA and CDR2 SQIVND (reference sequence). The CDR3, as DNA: TGTGCCAGCCTGGGGACAGGGTGGTCCGGGGAGCTGTTTTTT. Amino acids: CASLGTGWSGELFF.

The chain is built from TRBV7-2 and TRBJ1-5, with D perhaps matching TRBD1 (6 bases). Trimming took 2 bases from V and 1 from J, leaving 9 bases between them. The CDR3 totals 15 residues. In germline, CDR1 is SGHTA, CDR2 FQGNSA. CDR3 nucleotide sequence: TGTGCCAGCAGCTTACACAGGGCGAGCAATCAGCCCCAGCATTTT. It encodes CASSLHRASNQPQHF.

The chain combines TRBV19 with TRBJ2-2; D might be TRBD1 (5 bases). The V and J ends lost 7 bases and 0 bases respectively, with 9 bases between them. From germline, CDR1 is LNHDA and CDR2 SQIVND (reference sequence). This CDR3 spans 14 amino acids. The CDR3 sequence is CASTPGTNTGELFF. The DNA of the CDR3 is TGTGCCAGTACCCCAGGGACGAACACCGGGGAGCTGTTTTTT.

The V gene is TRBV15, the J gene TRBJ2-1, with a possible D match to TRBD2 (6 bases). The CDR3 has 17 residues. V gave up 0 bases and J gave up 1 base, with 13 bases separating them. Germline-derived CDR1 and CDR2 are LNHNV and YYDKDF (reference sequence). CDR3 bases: TGTGCCACCAGCAGAGATCCAGGCGGGGCTTCCTACAATGAGCAGTTCTTC. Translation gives CATSRDPGGASYNEQFF.

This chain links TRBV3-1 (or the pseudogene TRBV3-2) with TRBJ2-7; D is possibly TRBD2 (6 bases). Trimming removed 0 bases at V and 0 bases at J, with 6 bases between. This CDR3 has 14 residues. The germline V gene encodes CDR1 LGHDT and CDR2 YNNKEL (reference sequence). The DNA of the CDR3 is TGTGCCAGCAGCCAAGAGACTAGCTCCTACGAGCAGTACTTC. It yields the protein CASSQETSSYEQYF.

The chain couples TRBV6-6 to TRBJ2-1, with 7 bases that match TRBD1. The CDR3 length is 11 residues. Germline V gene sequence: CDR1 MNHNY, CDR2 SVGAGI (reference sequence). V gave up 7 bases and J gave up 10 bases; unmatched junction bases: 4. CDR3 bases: TGTGCCAGCACCCGGGACAGCGAGCAGTTCTTC. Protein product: CASTRDSEQFF.

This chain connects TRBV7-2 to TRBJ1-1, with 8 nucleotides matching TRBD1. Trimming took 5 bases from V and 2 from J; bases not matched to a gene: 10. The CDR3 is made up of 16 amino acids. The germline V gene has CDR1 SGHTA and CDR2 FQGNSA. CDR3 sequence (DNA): TGTGCCAGCAGCCAAAAGATTGACAGGGGTAACACTGAAGCTTTCTTT. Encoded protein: CASSQKIDRGNTEAFF.

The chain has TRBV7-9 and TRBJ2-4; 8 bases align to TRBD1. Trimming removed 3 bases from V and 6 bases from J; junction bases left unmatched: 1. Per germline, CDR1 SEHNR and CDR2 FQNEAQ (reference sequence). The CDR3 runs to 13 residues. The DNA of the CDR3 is TGTGCCAGCAGCTTGGGGACAGGAAACATTCAGTACTTC. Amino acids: CASSLGTGNIQYF.

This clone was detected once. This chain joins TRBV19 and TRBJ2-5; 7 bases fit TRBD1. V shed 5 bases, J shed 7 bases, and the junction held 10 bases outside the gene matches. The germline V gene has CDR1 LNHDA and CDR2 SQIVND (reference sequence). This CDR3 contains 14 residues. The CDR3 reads CASSSGTVVGTQYF. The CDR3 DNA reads TGTGCCAGTAGTTCCGGGACAGTCGTCGGGACCCAGTACTTC.